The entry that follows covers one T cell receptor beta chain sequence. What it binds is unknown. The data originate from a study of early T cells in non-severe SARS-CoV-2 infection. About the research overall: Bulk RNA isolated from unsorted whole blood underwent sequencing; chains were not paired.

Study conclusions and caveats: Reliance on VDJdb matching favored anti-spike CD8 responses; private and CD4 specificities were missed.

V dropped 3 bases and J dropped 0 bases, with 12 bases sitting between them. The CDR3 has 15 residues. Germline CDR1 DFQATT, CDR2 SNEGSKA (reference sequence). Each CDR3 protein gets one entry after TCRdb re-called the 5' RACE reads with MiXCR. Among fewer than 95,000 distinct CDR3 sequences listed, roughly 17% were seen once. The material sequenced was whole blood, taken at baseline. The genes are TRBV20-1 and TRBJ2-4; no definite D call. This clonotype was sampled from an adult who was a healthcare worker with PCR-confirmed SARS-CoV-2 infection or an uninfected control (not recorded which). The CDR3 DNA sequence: TGCAGTGCTAGTGGGAAGAGACTAGCCAAAAACATTCAGTACTTC. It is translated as CSASGKRLAKNIQYF.